What follows describes a single T cell receptor (beta chain). Its antigen is currently unknown. The sample comes from a study of T cells in narcolepsy. Study conclusions and caveats: Autoreactive HCRT-specific and TRIB2-specific clonotypes were marked in same-patient CSF-versus-blood CD4+ comparisons.

The CDR3 totals 15 residues. The germline CDR1 and CDR2 sequences are MNHEY and SVGAGI. The J segment lost 0 bases and the V segment lost 7 bases, leaving 6 bases of the junction unmatched. Assay used: immunoSEQ multiplex PCR; TCRdb lists only in-frame clones, some missing. Of 20,000 to 25,000 clones listed, 92% are singletons. The gene calls are TRBV6-5 and TRBJ1-3; 7 positions match TRBD1. The source of this sequence is a human donor with narcolepsy. Sequencing was carried out using CD45RA- memory CD4+ T cells from PBMCs. CDR3 in DNA: TGTGCCAGCATCCGGGACAGTGACTCTGGAAACACCATATATTTT. Residues: CASIRDSDSGNTIYF.